These T cell receptor beta chains were read from a single sample in a study of control samples from healthy donors and cancer patients. Some clones are missing from TCRdb's copy, which holds only in-frame ones; the method was immunoSEQ multiplex PCR. The sample records about 230,000 clones, roughly 87% being singletons. Source material: PBMCs. The receptors were sampled from a woman aged 60-75 years with lung cancer. Each CDR3 is given with its conserved first and last residue. The D gene is left open where the match is weak. Size values are once, few and many counts, or a class for expanded clones, and some rows have none.

j_gene: TRBJ2-7; v_gene: TRBV19; d_gene: TRBD1; abundance: .; CDR3nt: TGTGCCAGTAGTGTGACAGGGGGGTCCTACGAGCAGTACTTC; CDR3aa: CASSVTGGSYEQYF
j_gene: TRBJ2-5; v_gene: TRBV24-1; d_gene: .; abundance: .; CDR3nt: TGTGCCACCAGTGGTCAGTCCAGCAAGACCCAGTACTTC; CDR3aa: CATSGQSSKTQYF
j_gene: TRBJ2-1; v_gene: TRBV4-1; d_gene: .; abundance: once; CDR3nt: TGCGCCAGCAGCCAAGATAGGATGCGAAATGAGCAGTTCTTC; CDR3aa: CASSQDRMRNEQFF
j_gene: TRBJ2-3; v_gene: TRBV5-1; d_gene: TRBD1; abundance: .; CDR3nt: TGCGCCAGCAGCTTGACCGGGACAGGGGCTGGAGATACGCAGTATTTT; CDR3aa: CASSLTGTGAGDTQYF
j_gene: TRBJ1-1; v_gene: TRBV13; d_gene: TRBD1; abundance: .; CDR3nt: TGTGCCAGCAGCTTAAACCAGGGGGTGACTGAAGCTTTCTTT; CDR3aa: CASSLNQGVTEAFF
j_gene: TRBJ2-3; v_gene: TRBV7-3; d_gene: .; abundance: .; CDR3nt: TGTGCCAGCAGCCCCTCGCAGCAGGGCGCAGATACGCAGTATTTT; CDR3aa: CASSPSQQGADTQYF
j_gene: TRBJ2-1; v_gene: TRBV6-2/TRBV6-3; d_gene: .; abundance: .; CDR3nt: TGTGCCAGCAGTTACTCCGAAGGGTTAACTGAGCAGTTCTTC; CDR3aa: CASSYSEGLTEQFF
j_gene: TRBJ1-5; v_gene: TRBV28; d_gene: .; abundance: few; CDR3nt: TGTGCCAGCAGTCCCAGGTCTAGCAATCAGCCCCAGCATTTT; CDR3aa: CASSPRSSNQPQHF
j_gene: TRBJ1-2; v_gene: TRBV7-9; d_gene: TRBD1; abundance: .; CDR3nt: TGTGCCAGCAGCTTAGCAGGACAGGGTACTATTACTGGCTACACCTTC; CDR3aa: CASSLAGQGTITGYTF
j_gene: TRBJ2-1; v_gene: TRBV5-6; d_gene: TRBD1; abundance: .; CDR3nt: TGTGCCAGCAGCTCCCCACGGGACAGGGGGGACGGTGTATTCAATGAGCAGTTCTTC; CDR3aa: CASSSPRDRGDGVFNEQFF
j_gene: TRBJ2-7; v_gene: TRBV9; d_gene: .; abundance: .; CDR3nt: TGTGCCAGCAACCGTCAGGAGGGATTCTCCTACGAGCAGTACTTC; CDR3aa: CASNRQEGFSYEQYF
j_gene: TRBJ2-7; v_gene: TRBV5-1; d_gene: .; abundance: .; CDR3nt: TGCGCCAGCAGCTTGGATGTCGAGCAGTACTTC; CDR3aa: CASSLDVEQYF